This entry describes one TCR beta chain. This clone was seen a handful of times. The antigen it binds to is not known. It has no much larger one-base neighbor in the sample; base qualities were not kept. Samples from volunteer blood donors who had recovered from COVID-19 were contributed by a second Seattle source. Collaborating institutions collected whole blood in K2EDTA tubes following their own protocols. For TCRbeta analysis, collaborators shipped samples as frozen whole blood, isolated PBMCs, or DNA extracted from either of those sample types. The immunoSEQ Assay, a bias-controlled multiplex PCR, was used to amplify TCRbeta CDR3 regions from genomic DNA. From the authors' description of their analysis: Nucleated cell counts per sample were estimated from amplification of reference gene primers within the assay. To quantify the absolute abundance of each unique TCRbeta CDR3 rearrangement, sequence reads were collapsed and filtered. Productive Simpson clonality was computed per sample as the square root of Simpson's diversity index over productive rearrangements. Held by TCRdb, this immuneACCESS table contains in-frame sequences only and omits some clones. Under half of the omission traces to an unresolved V gene where checked; the cause of the rest is unknown. V and J calls and clone size are given by that table; D and trimming were obtained from the DNA. For this sample the table gives 140,000 or so clones, of which around 87% were detected only once. The top ten clonotypes cover 35% to 40% of the sample.

The CDR3 runs 15 amino acids, cysteine and phenylalanine included. Of the read, only the CDR3 DNA is kept; its 45 bases are in frame from base 1. V is clipped by 5 bases and J by 12 bases, and the sequence between their germline boundaries is 24 bases long. CDR1 and CDR2 (SGHRS, YFSETQ) derive from the germline V gene. The sample originates from a study of blood T cell repertoires in COVID-19 (dated by TCRdb to about 2020). General notes on the study: The collaborator samples originated in the United States, Italy and Spain and spanned the acute and convalescent phases of COVID-19. The prospective study material was composed of cDNA or gDNA derived from T cells, B-cell-depleted T cells, or PBMCs. The dataset comprised deeply sampled blood TCRbeta repertoires from subjects exposed to, actively infected with, or recovered from COVID-19. A freely available public database, intended as a resource for researchers studying the immune response to SARS-CoV-2, is where the repertoires were released. The samples were drawn from two sources: the first 160 participants of the ongoing ImmuneRACE study, and 1,000 to 1,500 subjects contributed by 6 global collaborators. The sample metadata nearly always contained a de-identified subject ID, COVID-19 status, age in years and sex. Where available, HLA class I and class II types were taken from metadata supplied by the sample provider and were not determined by assay-based typing. Here is what the overall study found, with its caveats: The quantity of clinical and demographic metadata differed by source and by participant and was supplied without curation.

The chain couples TRBV5-1 to TRBJ2-1; TRBD1 could be the D gene, as 6 bases match. Sequencing used peripheral blood. The clonotype comes from a middle-aged man who had recovered from COVID-19. The nucleotides are TGCGCCAGCAGAACGACAGGAGTCGCTGCCGAAGGGCAGTTCTTC. The encoded protein is CASRTTGVAAEGQFF.